This note documents a single T cell receptor beta chain sequence. Its specificity is unknown. This record belongs to a study of cytomegalovirus exposure and HLA in healthy donors. Across the whole study: The roughly 120 validation repertoires used the same platform as the 650 to 800 first-cohort repertoires, a later analysis reported. Whole-study findings and limits: Subsequent analysis revealed that first-cohort TCR clusters tended to co-occur in the 110 or so validation repertoires. While the bulk of TCR sequences proved rare, some public TCRs turned up in many donors. Cytomegalovirus-associated status was assigned to about 180 TCR beta chains.

Germline values: CDR1 ENHRY, CDR2 SYGVKD. V was clipped by 6 bases and J by 5 bases; unmatched bases: 5. The CDR3 has 14 amino acids. Sequencing was performed with immunoSEQ multiplex PCR; in TCRdb, only in-frame clones are kept and a portion is missing. The sample yields about 160,000 clones, roughly 83% seen once. This chain connects TRBV10-3 to TRBJ2-5, with 11 positions matching TRBD2. Sequenced material: PBMCs. This sequence originates from a man aged 25-45 years in good health and CMV-seropositive. DNA of the CDR3: TGTGCCATCAGCCCTAGCGGGGGGCGGGAGACCCAGTACTTC. Translation gives CAISPSGGRETQYF.